The clone carrying this TCR beta chain was counted ten times or more. The data were taken from a study of T-cell reconstitution after alpha-beta-depleted transplantation in children. Unique molecular identifiers were used in preparing the TCRbeta library. One entry per CDR3 protein results from TCRdb running MiXCR on the PCR reads. This sample has fewer than 550,000 distinct CDR3 sequences, with approximately 10% found just once. This TCR was sampled from a female patient between 2 and 15 years old who had a stem cell transplant for aplastic anemia, so the T cells may come from the graft donor. The sequencing here drew on PBMCs, mostly from graft donor cells, taken 180 days after TCRalphabeta/CD19-depleted stem cell transplant.

The CDR3 DNA follows: TGTGCCACCAGTGACCCGACAGAGCGCACAGATACGCAGTATTTT. Amino acids: CATSDPTERTDTQYF. The V call is TRBV24-1, the J call TRBJ2-3; D perhaps matches TRBD1 (5 bases). The germline gives CDR1 KGHDR, CDR2 SFDVKD. With 4 bases removed from V and 1 base from J, the gap between germline ends came to 11 bases. This CDR3 has 15 residues.